A single sample is the source of the 29 T cell receptor beta chains below, sequenced in a study of T-cell memory formation after mild COVID-19. Via MiXCR, TCRdb re-called the 5' RACE reads, giving one row per CDR3 protein. The sample yields hundreds of thousands of distinct CDR3 sequences, 16% seen once. The sample consisted of PBMCs or a T cell subset sorted from them (not recorded which). These receptors were taken from a man between 18 and 29 years old who had mild COVID-19 (a few samples of this study predate the infection). Cell type and time point are not known.

V is TRBV12-3 or TRBV12-4 and J is TRBJ2-2; D possibly uses TRBD1 or TRBD2 (5 bases each). Trimming stripped 7 bases from V and 5 bases from J, with 14 bases between. The length of the CDR3 is 14 residues. The CDR3 spells CASTLGVRTGELFF. CDR3 in DNA: TGTGCCAGCACCTTGGGGGTGCGGACCGGGGAGCTGTTTTTT.

This chain links TRBV12-3 or TRBV12-4 with TRBJ2-5; the match to TRBD1 covers 7 bases. J lost 0 bases, V lost 8 bases, and 3 bases had no gene match. This CDR3 region has 13 residues. The CDR3 region is CASARGNQETQYF. The CDR3 DNA is TGTGCCAGCGCCAGGGGGAACCAAGAGACCCAGTACTTC.

This chain links TRBV4-3 with TRBJ2-7; the match to TRBD1 covers 7 bases. The CDR3 has 16 amino acids. Looked up from germline, CDR1 is LGHNA and CDR2 is YSLEER. The ends lost 0 bases at V and 3 bases at J; junction bases unmatched: 8. The CDR3, as DNA: TGCGCCAGCAGCCAAGATGTTTATCCAGGGGGCTACGAGCAGTACTTC. Translation gives CASSQDVYPGGYEQYF.

In this sample, this clonotype turned up a few times. This chain joins TRBV29-1 and TRBJ2-7; D not certain. Trimming took 0 bases from V and 5 from J, leaving 8 bases between them. This CDR3 contains 12 residues. The germline V gene has CDR1 SQVTM and CDR2 ANQGSEA. The chain's CDR3 is CSVEDDINEQYF. CDR3 sequence (DNA): TGCAGCGTTGAAGATGACATCAACGAGCAGTACTTC.

This clonotype was picked up many times. This chain joins TRBV20-1 and TRBJ1-2; weak D call: TRBD1 (5 bases). The CDR3 totals 12 residues. The ends were cut back, 6 bases at V and 6 bases at J, with 14 bases in the middle. Per germline, CDR1 DFQATT and CDR2 SNEGSKA (reference sequence). CDR3 loop: CSADRGANGYTF. CDR3 in DNA: TGCAGTGCCGATAGGGGCGCGAATGGCTACACCTTC.

This chain connects TRBV2 to TRBJ1-2, with D possibly TRBD1 on 6 matching bases. Germline V lookup: CDR1 SNHLY, CDR2 FYNNEI. The CDR3 runs to 9 residues. The CDR3 sequence is CASGDGYTF. The DNA for the CDR3 is TGTGCTTCAGGGGATGGCTACACCTTC.

The table lists this clonotype with a few counts. The chain combines TRBV12-3 or TRBV12-4 with TRBJ1-2; TRBD1 might be the D (6 bases). The CDR3 length is 14 residues. V was clipped by 6 bases and J by 5 bases, with 16 bases between them. The CDR3 DNA sequence: TGTGCCAGCAGCCCCGGGGGGGGGCTATATGGCTACACCTTC. Amino acid sequence: CASSPGGGLYGYTF.

CDR3 DNA: TGTGCCAGCAGCTTTGGCGGGGGGGCGAGGTACAATGAGCAGTTCTTC. It yields the protein CASSFGGGARYNEQFF. The gene calls are TRBV7-6 and TRBJ2-1, with 9 bases that match TRBD2. The J segment lost 4 bases and the V segment lost 3 bases, leaving 7 bases of the junction unmatched. The CDR3 loop spans 16 amino acids. Germline assignment: CDR1 SGHVS and CDR2 FNYEAQ. The variable domain in full, with the rest retrieved from reference TRBV7-6 and TRBJ2-1, is GAGVSQSPRYKVTKRGQDVALRCDPISGHVSLYWYRQALGQGPEFLTYFNYEAQQDKSGLPNDRFSAERPEGSISTLTIQRTEQRDSAMYRCASSFGGGARYNEQFFGPGTRLTVL.

V usage is TRBV12-3 or TRBV12-4 and J usage is TRBJ2-5; TRBD1 matches 8 bases. CDR3 size: 14 residues. The V gene end was trimmed by 6 bases and the J gene end by 0 bases; junction bases not matched to a gene: 3. CDR3 sequence (DNA): TGTGCCAGCAGCCAGACAGGGGACCAAGAGACCCAGTACTTC. This translates into CASSQTGDQETQYF.

This clonotype showed up just a few times. CDR3 in DNA: TGTGCCAGCAGTGAGGCCAACACTGAAGCTTTCTTT. It encodes CASSEANTEAFF. The chain carries TRBV2 and TRBJ1-1; unclear D gene. CDR1 and CDR2 from the germline V gene are SNHLY and FYNNEI. The CDR3 has 12 residues. Trimming shortened V by 3 bases and J by 2 bases, and 4 bases separated the two germline ends.

This chain joins TRBV6-1 and TRBJ1-1; unclear D gene. Per germline, CDR1 MNHNS and CDR2 SASEGT. V was clipped by 5 bases and J by 4 bases, with 8 bases between them. This CDR3 has 12 residues. CDR3 bases: TGTGCCAGCAGTACACTCTCCACTGAAGCTTTCTTT. It translates to CASSTLSTEAFF.

This clonotype was detected a few times. The DNA of the CDR3 is TGTGCCAGCAGCTCCTGGACAGGGCGGGAGACCCAGTACTTC. Amino acids: CASSSWTGRETQYF. V and J are TRBV7-9 and TRBJ2-5, with 8 positions matching TRBD1. Germline-derived CDR1 and CDR2 are SEHNR and FQNEAQ (reference sequence). The CDR3 length is 14 residues. V lost 4 bases and J lost 5; bases outside the gene matches: 6.

This clonotype has only a few counts. The chain has TRBV6-5 and TRBJ2-7; D perhaps matches TRBD2 (5 bases). There are 12 residues in the CDR3. Trimming took 5 bases from V and 0 from J, leaving 5 bases between them. Per germline, CDR1 MNHEY and CDR2 SVGAGI. The CDR3 region has the DNA TGTGCCAGCAGTGACTACTCCTACGAGCAGTACTTC. It yields the protein CASSDYSYEQYF.

This clonotype was counted at least ten times. V gene TRBV7-2 combines with J gene TRBJ2-3; either TRBD1 or TRBD2 may fit D (5 bases each). The germline V gene encodes CDR1 SGHTA and CDR2 FQGNSA. V dropped 6 bases and J dropped 1 base, with 11 bases sitting between them. CDR3 size: 14 residues. The CDR3 DNA follows: TGTGCCAGCAGAAGGGACCGCCGCACAGATACGCAGTATTTT. As protein: CASRRDRRTDTQYF. The variable domain in full, with the rest retrieved from reference TRBV7-2 and TRBJ2-3, is GAGVSQSPSNKVTEKGKDVELRCDPISGHTALYWYRQSLGQGLEFLIYFQGNSAPDKSGLPSDRFSAERTGGSVSTLTIQRTQQEDSAVYLCASRRDRRTDTQYFGPGTRLTVL.

This chain joins TRBV5-4 and TRBJ1-3, with unresolved D. Trimming stripped 4 bases from V and 0 bases from J, with 14 bases between. The length of the CDR3 is 16 residues. The germline V gene has CDR1 SGHNT and CDR2 YYREEE (reference sequence). The CDR3 DNA is TGTGCCAGCAGCCTCCCGGGCAGGAGCTCTGGAAACACCATATATTTT. It translates to CASSLPGRSSGNTIYF.

This clonotype has just a few counts. The chain links TRBV5-1 to TRBJ1-3, with D maybe TRBD1 (6 bases). In germline, CDR1 is SGHRS, CDR2 YFSETQ. V lost 3 bases to trimming and J lost 0 bases, with 16 bases between them. The CDR3 covers 17 residues. The CDR3 nucleotides read TGCGCCAGCAGCTCCGGGGGCAGGCTGCGCTCTGGAAACACCATATATTTT. Translated, it gives CASSSGGRLRSGNTIYF.

This clonotype has ten or more counts. The V and J genes are TRBV5-1 and TRBJ1-1; 8 nucleotides align to TRBD1. Unmatched junction bases numbered 21, after V lost 4 bases and J lost 4 bases. CDR3 size: 19 residues. Germline lookup yields CDR1 SGHRS and CDR2 YFSETQ. CDR3 sequence reads: CASSPVEDFTGGFTTEAFF. DNA for the CDR3: TGCGCCAGCAGCCCCGTCGAAGACTTTACAGGGGGTTTTACCACTGAAGCTTTCTTT.

This clonotype showed up many times. The chain recombines TRBV7-9 with TRBJ1-5; 10 bases fit TRBD1. CDR1 SEHNR and CDR2 FQNEAQ come from the germline V gene (reference sequence). The CDR3 is 15 residues long. Unmatched junction bases numbered 7, after V lost 5 bases and J lost 6 bases. The CDR3 DNA reads TGTGCCAGCAGCCCCGGGACAGGGGAACCTCAGCCCCAGCATTTT. Translation gives CASSPGTGEPQPQHF.

The J gene is TRBJ2-1, the V gene TRBV6-5; 8 bases map to TRBD2. The CDR3 is 15 amino acids. The V and J ends lost 3 bases and 8 bases, in that order; junction bases with no gene match: 9. The germline gives CDR1 MNHEY, CDR2 SVGAGI. CDR3 bases: TGTGCCAGCAGTTATTTCGCCGGGGGGGCCTATGAGCAGTTCTTC. Translated: CASSYFAGGAYEQFF.

This clonotype was seen a few times. In DNA, the CDR3 is TGTGCCAGCAGTCAGACAGGGGATGGCTACACCTTC. This encodes CASSQTGDGYTF. The V gene is TRBV27, the J gene TRBJ1-2; 8 positions match TRBD1. CDR3 length: 12 amino acids. V lost 5 bases, J lost 6 bases, and 2 bases stayed unmatched. In germline, CDR1 is MNHEY, CDR2 SMNVEV (reference sequence).

A few counts support this clonotype. The V and J genes are TRBV12-3 or TRBV12-4 and TRBJ2-2; the D is unclear. This CDR3 is 13 amino acids long. The V and J ends lost 5 bases and 6 bases respectively, with 10 bases between them. The CDR3 DNA reads TGTGCCAGCAGTATCCTACTTTCCGGGGAGCTGTTTTTT. Protein product: CASSILLSGELFF.

The rearrangement uses TRBV5-1 and TRBJ1-5; 8 bases are a match to TRBD1. This CDR3 contains 15 residues. Germline CDR1 is SGHRS and CDR2 is YFSETQ. After removal of 5 bases from V and 5 bases from J, the junction contained 9 bases not matched to a gene. The CDR3 sequence is CASSFSGGSYQPQHF. Here the CDR3 DNA reads TGCGCCAGCAGTTTTTCAGGGGGCTCTTATCAGCCCCAGCATTTT.

As DNA, the CDR3 is TGTGCCAGCAGCGCAGACCACCGGGGGGAGACCCAGTACTTC. Translation gives CASSADHRGETQYF. V is TRBV12-3 or TRBV12-4 and J is TRBJ2-5, with D tentatively TRBD2 (6 bases). V was shortened by 6 bases and J by 5 bases, with 16 bases between the two germline ends. CDR3 length equals 14 residues.

This clonotype came up a few times. This chain links TRBV7-9 with TRBJ2-3, with unresolved D. Germline CDR1 is SEHNR and CDR2 is FQNEAQ (reference sequence). Trimming left V 1 base short and J 0 bases short, with 8 bases between. The CDR3 runs 15 residues. This CDR3 reads CASSLVPRSTDTQYF. CDR3 coding DNA: TGTGCCAGCAGCTTAGTTCCTAGAAGCACAGATACGCAGTATTTT. The variable domain in full, completed from reference TRBV7-9 and TRBJ2-3, reads DTGVSQNPRHKITKRGQNVTFRCDPISEHNRLYWYRQTLGQGPEFLTYFQNEAQLEKSRLLSDRFSAERPKGSFSTLEIQRTEQGDSAMYLCASSLVPRSTDTQYFGPGTRLTVL.

This clonotype occurred a few times. The genes are TRBV28 and TRBJ1-6; D is unresolved. Trimming removed 3 bases at V and 10 bases at J, with 7 bases between. CDR3 size: 12 residues. Germline V gives CDR1 MDHEN, CDR2 SYDVKM. In nucleotides, the CDR3 is TGTGCCAGCAGTTTCTTGGTCTCACCCCTCCACTTT. It translates to CASSFLVSPLHF.

This clonotype has a count of ten or more. V usage is TRBV14 and J usage is TRBJ2-5, with 11 bases that match TRBD2. V was clipped by 4 bases and J by 5 bases; unmatched bases: 0. There are 13 residues in the CDR3. CDR1 SGHDN and CDR2 FVKESK come from the germline V gene. The CDR3 region is CASSRTSGETQYF. The CDR3, as DNA: TGTGCCAGCAGCCGGACTAGCGGGGAGACCCAGTACTTC.

The V gene is TRBV6-5, the J gene TRBJ2-7; 10 bases match TRBD2. V dropped 0 bases and J dropped 9; count of bases not matched to a gene: 11. Germline-derived CDR1 and CDR2 are MNHEY and SVGAGI. CDR3 length: 16 residues. The CDR3 reads CASSYSASGGDTRQYF. The CDR3 DNA reads as TGTGCCAGCAGTTACTCTGCCAGCGGGGGGGATACGAGGCAGTACTTC.

The chain links TRBV4-3 to TRBJ2-1, with a tentative D call TRBD2 (6 bases). CDR3 length: 16 amino acids. V lost 3 bases, J lost 8 bases, and 20 bases lay in between. CDR1 and CDR2 (germline): LGHNA, YSLEER. Here the CDR3 reads CASSHFSRGAGDEQFF. The CDR3 bases are TGCGCCAGCAGCCACTTTAGCCGCGGGGCAGGTGATGAGCAGTTCTTC.

This chain links TRBV6-2 or TRBV6-3 with TRBJ1-1; D unresolved. The CDR3 contains 15 residues. Trimming took 1 base from V and 0 from J, leaving 9 bases between them. Germline values: CDR1 MNHEY, CDR2 SVGEGT. The CDR3 here is CASSYYLRLNTEAFF. The CDR3 DNA reads TGTGCCAGCAGTTACTACCTCAGGTTGAACACTGAAGCTTTCTTT.